One and the same sample provided the 19 T cell receptor beta chains below, sequenced in a study of cytomegalovirus exposure and HLA in healthy donors. Amplification used 60 Vbeta primers and 13 Jbeta primers. The protocol was immunoSEQ multiplex PCR, while the TCRdb copy is restricted to in-frame clones and leaves out a portion. The sample consists of about 170,000 clones, roughly 80% of them appearing once. The material sequenced was PBMCs. These receptors came from a male donor in good health and CMV-seronegative.

In regard to this clone: This same CDR3 is encoded by further DNA sequences in the sample. The V call is TRBV5-1, the J call TRBJ2-3; D gene unclear. The CDR3 has 14 amino acids. Germline V CDR1 and CDR2: SGHRS, YFSETQ. Trimming left V 0 bases short and J 0 bases short, with 5 bases between. The CDR3 nucleotides read TGCGCCAGCAGCTTGGGCAGTAGCACAGATACGCAGTATTTT. Encoded protein: CASSLGSSTDTQYF.

V usage is TRBV28 and J usage is TRBJ2-7; 11 positions agree with TRBD2. V lost 10 bases, J lost 3 bases, and 8 bases stayed unmatched. The germline gives CDR1 MDHEN, CDR2 SYDVKM. The CDR3 is 14 amino acids. The DNA of the CDR3 is TGTGCCACCTTCCTAGCGGGGGGAAGCTACGAGCAGTACTTC. Translating gives CATFLAGGSYEQYF.

This clone turned up a few times. The V gene is TRBV28, the J gene TRBJ1-2, with D perhaps matching TRBD1 (5 bases). Trimming cost V 7 bases and J 8 bases, with 14 bases left between them. Germline assignment: CDR1 MDHEN and CDR2 SYDVKM. The CDR3 spans 12 residues. As DNA, the CDR3 is TGTGCCAGCACTCTGGGGGGAAAGGGCTACACCTTC. Its protein product is CASTLGGKGYTF.

This chain connects TRBV28 to TRBJ2-7, with a possible D match to TRBD1 (6 bases). Trimming took 5 bases from V and 1 from J, leaving 15 bases between them. Per the germline V gene, CDR1 is MDHEN and CDR2 is SYDVKM. The CDR3 runs to 15 residues. The CDR3 region has the DNA TGTGCCAGCAGTCCCGTCAGGGGAGCGTCCTACGAGCAGTACTTC. It codes for CASSPVRGASYEQYF.

On this clone: At one boundary the junction diverges from the germline segment, which might be a read error. V is TRBV7-9 and J is TRBJ2-7, with D possibly TRBD1 on 6 matching bases. Germline V gene data show CDR1 as SEHNR and CDR2 as FQNEAQ (reference sequence). The CDR3 is 16 amino acids. CDR3 sequence reads: CSSSQPTGPSVDEQYF. In DNA, the CDR3 is TGTTCCAGCAGCCAACCCACAGGGCCTTCTGTGGACGAGCAGTACTTC.

This sequence joins TRBV28 and TRBJ1-1, with D tentatively TRBD1 (5 bases). This CDR3 is 14 amino acids long. The germline CDR1 and CDR2 sequences are MDHEN and SYDVKM. Trimming took off 5 bases at V and 0 bases at J, with 10 bases between the two ends. CDR3 residues: CASSRRQMNTEAFF. For the CDR3, the DNA is TGTGCCAGCAGTAGGCGACAGATGAACACTGAAGCTTTCTTT.

V gene TRBV29-1 combines with J gene TRBJ2-5; D is perhaps TRBD2 (5 bases). Matching the DNA end better, TRBJ2-7 makes the J call doubtful. The germline V gene has CDR1 SQVTM and CDR2 ANQGSEA. The CDR3 has 14 residues. The CDR3 loop reads CSVEAGFPTYEQYF. The CDR3 DNA follows: TGCAGCGTTGAAGCGGGGTTCCCAACCTACGAGCAGTACTTC.

The V gene is TRBV6-1, the J gene TRBJ2-5; 11 bases fit TRBD2. The CDR3 loop spans 15 amino acids. Trimming cost V 5 bases and J 2 bases; bases outside gene matches: 4. From germline, CDR1 is MNHNS and CDR2 SASEGT. The CDR3 sequence: CASSTRTSGQETQYF. As DNA, the CDR3 is TGTGCCAGCAGTACCCGGACTAGCGGGCAAGAGACCCAGTACTTC.

For this clone: The same CDR3 arises from other DNA sequences in this sample as well. The chain is built from TRBV5-6 and TRBJ2-7, with TRBD1 identical over 10 bases. The V and J ends lost 4 bases and 2 bases, in that order; junction bases with no gene match: 3. The germline V gene has CDR1 SGHDT and CDR2 YYEEEE. There are 14 residues in the CDR3. CDR3 in amino acids: CASSLGTGAYEQYF. The CDR3 DNA reads TGTGCCAGCAGCCTAGGGACAGGGGCCTACGAGCAGTACTTC.

The table lists this clone with a few counts. V usage is TRBV19 and J usage is TRBJ2-6; 9 bases line up with TRBD1. The CDR3 covers 18 residues. CDR1 is LNHDA, CDR2 SQIVND, per germline (reference sequence). The trim removed 3 bases at V and 4 bases at J, leaving 10 bases unmatched. Written as DNA, the CDR3 is TGTGCCAGTAGTATTTTGGGACAGGGAGTTGGCGGGGCCAACGTCCTGACTTTC. Protein: CASSILGQGVGGANVLTF.

This clone occurred a few times. The chain recombines TRBV10-3 with TRBJ1-5; D is unresolved. With 2 bases removed from V and 3 bases from J, the gap between germline ends came to 11 bases. CDR1 is ENHRY and CDR2 is SYGVKD in the germline V gene. This CDR3 contains 15 residues. This CDR3 is CAISETSEYNQPQHF. The CDR3 nucleotides read TGTGCCATCAGTGAGACCAGTGAATACAATCAGCCCCAGCATTTT.

This clone has a handful of counts. The V and J genes are TRBV4-3 and TRBJ2-7; TRBD1 matches at 7 bases. CDR3 length: 13 amino acids. CDR1 is LGHNA and CDR2 is YSLEER in the germline V gene. V shed 1 base, J shed 5 bases, and the junction held 2 bases outside the gene matches. The CDR3 region has the DNA TGCGCCAGCAGCCAAGCAGGGGGTAACGAGCAGTACTTC. Translating it yields CASSQAGGNEQYF.

This chain connects TRBV5-4 to TRBJ2-7; 9 nucleotides line up with TRBD1. From germline, CDR1 is SGHNT and CDR2 YYREEE (reference sequence). The length of the CDR3 is 15 residues. J lost 0 bases, V lost 5 bases, and 6 bases had no gene match. The CDR3, as DNA: TGTGCCAGCAGATCTAGGGGACAGGGCTCCTACGAGCAGTACTTC. This codes for CASRSRGQGSYEQYF.

V gene TRBV7-6 combines with J gene TRBJ2-5; a weak D match, TRBD2 (5 bases). V was trimmed by 1 base and J by 1 base, leaving 13 bases between them. The CDR3 is 16 residues long. CDR1 is SGHVS, CDR2 FNYEAQ, per germline. The CDR3 DNA reads TGTGCCAGCAGCTTAGGAGGCGGAGGACCCCAAGAGACCCAGTACTTC. Amino acids: CASSLGGGGPQETQYF.

This clone was observed a single time. The chain recombines TRBV5-1 with TRBJ2-3, with a tentative D call TRBD1 (6 bases). CDR1 SGHRS and CDR2 YFSETQ come from the germline V gene. V lost 4 bases and J 2 bases, leaving 14 bases between the germline ends. The CDR3 loop spans 15 amino acids. Here the CDR3 reads CASSQGTPNTDTQYF. The DNA of the CDR3 is TGCGCCAGCAGCCAGGGGACACCTAACACAGATACGCAGTATTTT.

The chain uses TRBV5-1 and TRBJ1-6; 9 bases line up with TRBD1. The CDR3 runs 18 residues. Germline V CDR1 and CDR2: SGHRS, YFSETQ. V was clipped by 4 bases and J by 5 bases; unmatched bases: 13. CDR3 region: CASSLTLTGGKNNSPLHF. The CDR3 DNA sequence: TGCGCCAGCAGCCTGACCTTGACAGGGGGAAAGAATAATTCACCCCTCCACTTT.

This clone was seen a single time. The chain links TRBV19 to TRBJ2-3; TRBD1 matches 7 bases. This CDR3 spans 14 amino acids. In germline, CDR1 is LNHDA, CDR2 SQIVND (reference sequence). V trimming: 7 bases; J trimming: 2 bases; junction bases outside the gene matches: 6. CDR3 DNA sequence: TGTGCCAGTAAGGCCGGACAGGACACAGATACGCAGTATTTT. This translates into CASKAGQDTDTQYF.

CDR3 coding DNA: TGTGCCAGCAGTTCCTCCATGAATTTAGCGGGTTTGTACAATGAGCAGTTCTTC. The encoded protein is CASSSSMNLAGLYNEQFF. The chain joins TRBV27 to TRBJ2-1, with TRBD2 matching over 7 bases. Germline CDR1 MNHEY, CDR2 SMNVEV (reference sequence). The CDR3 contains 18 residues. The V gene end was trimmed by 4 bases and the J gene end by 4 bases; junction bases not matched to a gene: 16.

V usage is TRBV30 and J usage is TRBJ1-3; D is possibly TRBD1 (5 bases). V lost 5 bases and J 4 bases, leaving 21 bases between the germline ends. CDR1 and CDR2 (germline): GTSNPN, SVGIG (reference sequence). There are 16 residues in the CDR3. The CDR3 coding sequence is TGTGCCTGGGGAATAGCCGGGGGAGCGGGAGGAAACACCATATATTTT. This translates into CAWGIAGGAGGNTIYF.